The present entry profiles one T cell receptor (beta chain) with its context. Its target is unknown. Germline lookup yields CDR1 DFQATT and CDR2 SNEGSKA (reference sequence). The CDR3 loop spans 13 amino acids. The data belong to a study of CXCR3-negative and CXCR3-positive naive CD8 T cells. Looking at the study overall: The dataset comprises 110 million to 150 million TRB reads in total, with about 1.5 +/- 0.3 million reads per library. Study-level results: Memory CD8+ cells showed much lower diversity, while both naive subsets were comparably high. Post-cryopreservation CXCR3 expression was partly diminished, and the bulk of assays employed fresh PBMCs. Memory cells showed distinct TRBV-TRBJ patterns, while the two naive subsets matched. When CXCR3-positive naive cells were set against CXCR3-negative naive cells, the former had more hydrophobic TRB CDR3s.

UMI labels and 5' RACE were used to prepare the TRB cDNA libraries. TCRdb reprocessed the 5' RACE reads and stores each CDR3 protein as one record, lacking DNA. Its listing shows about 110,000 distinct CDR3 sequences. This TCR came from a human donor in good health. Some clones in this sample may be carry-over from other donors' samples. Sequenced: naive CXCR3+ CD8+ T cells from blood. Documented subset: CD45RO-CCR7+CD27+CD95- naive CD8+ T cells expressing CXCR3 (TNR3+). V and J are TRBV20-1 and TRBJ2-3; the D gene TCRdb calls, TRBD2, cannot be checked with no DNA. CDR3 loop: CSARASPTDTQYF.